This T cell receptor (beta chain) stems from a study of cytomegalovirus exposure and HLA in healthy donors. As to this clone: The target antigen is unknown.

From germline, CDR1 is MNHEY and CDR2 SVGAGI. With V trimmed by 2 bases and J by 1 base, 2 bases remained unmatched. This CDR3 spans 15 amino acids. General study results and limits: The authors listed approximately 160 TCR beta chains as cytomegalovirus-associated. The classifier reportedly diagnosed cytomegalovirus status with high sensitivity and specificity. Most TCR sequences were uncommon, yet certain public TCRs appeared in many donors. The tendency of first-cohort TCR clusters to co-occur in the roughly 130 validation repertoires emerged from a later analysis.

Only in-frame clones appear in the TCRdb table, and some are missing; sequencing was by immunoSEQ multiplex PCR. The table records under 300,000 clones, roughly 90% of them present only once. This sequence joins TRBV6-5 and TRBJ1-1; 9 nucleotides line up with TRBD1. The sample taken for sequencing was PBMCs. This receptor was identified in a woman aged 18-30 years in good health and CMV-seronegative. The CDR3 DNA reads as TGTGCCAGCAGTTACGCGGGACAGGGGAACACTGAAGCTTTCTTT. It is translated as CASSYAGQGNTEAFF.